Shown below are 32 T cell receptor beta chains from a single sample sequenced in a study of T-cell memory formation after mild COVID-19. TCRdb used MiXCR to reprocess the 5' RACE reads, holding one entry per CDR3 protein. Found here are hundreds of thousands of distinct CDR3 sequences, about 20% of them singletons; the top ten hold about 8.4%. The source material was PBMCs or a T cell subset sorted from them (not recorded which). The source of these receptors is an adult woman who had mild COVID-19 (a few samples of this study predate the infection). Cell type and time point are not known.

Here the CDR3 reads CASSLTGGQLTEAFF. CDR3 nucleotide sequence: TGTGCCAGCAGCTTAACGGGGGGCCAGCTCACTGAAGCTTTCTTT. This chain uses TRBV7-3 with TRBJ1-1; the D gene is possibly TRBD1 (6 bases). This CDR3 is 15 amino acids long. V dropped 0 bases and J dropped 4 bases, with 12 bases sitting between them. In germline, CDR1 is SGHTA, CDR2 FQGTGA.

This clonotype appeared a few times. The CDR3 sequence: CASSYMGGLAVPNTGELFF. The CDR3 DNA is TGTGCCAGCTCTTATATGGGGGGACTAGCGGTACCGAACACCGGGGAGCTGTTTTTT. The chain recombines TRBV2 with TRBJ2-2, with 11 bases fitting TRBD2. CDR3 length: 19 amino acids. The V segment lost 8 bases and the J segment 0 bases; nucleotides outside the gene matches: 14. CDR1 SNHLY and CDR2 FYNNEI come from the germline V gene.

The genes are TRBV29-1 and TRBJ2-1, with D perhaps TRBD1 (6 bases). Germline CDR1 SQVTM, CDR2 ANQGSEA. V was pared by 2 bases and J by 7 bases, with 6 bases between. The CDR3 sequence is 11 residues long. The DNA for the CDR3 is TGCAGCGTTGAAAGGGGGAATGAGCAGTTCTTC. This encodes CSVERGNEQFF.

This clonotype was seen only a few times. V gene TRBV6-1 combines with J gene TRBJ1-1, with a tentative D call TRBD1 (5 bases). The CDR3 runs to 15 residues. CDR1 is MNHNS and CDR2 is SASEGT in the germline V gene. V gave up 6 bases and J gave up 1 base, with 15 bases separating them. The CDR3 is CASRDRLNTNTEAFF. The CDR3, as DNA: TGTGCCAGCAGAGACAGACTTAACACGAACACTGAAGCTTTCTTT.

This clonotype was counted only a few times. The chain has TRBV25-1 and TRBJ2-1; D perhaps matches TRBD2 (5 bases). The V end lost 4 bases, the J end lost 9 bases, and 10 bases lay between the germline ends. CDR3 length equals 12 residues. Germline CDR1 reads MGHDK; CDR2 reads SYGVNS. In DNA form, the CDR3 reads TGTGCCAGCAGTGCCCTAGCTCGTGAGCAGTTCTTC. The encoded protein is CASSALAREQFF.

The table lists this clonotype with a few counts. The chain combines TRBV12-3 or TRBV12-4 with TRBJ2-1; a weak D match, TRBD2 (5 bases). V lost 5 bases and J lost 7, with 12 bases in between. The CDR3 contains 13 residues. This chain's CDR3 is CASSILLGNEQFF. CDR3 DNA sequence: TGTGCCAGCAGTATTCTACTAGGGAATGAGCAGTTCTTC.

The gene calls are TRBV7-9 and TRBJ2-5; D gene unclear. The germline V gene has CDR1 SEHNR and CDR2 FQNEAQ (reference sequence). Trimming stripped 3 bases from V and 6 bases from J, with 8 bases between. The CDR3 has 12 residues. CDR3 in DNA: TGTGCCAGCAGCTTTTACAGCCAGACCCAGTACTTC. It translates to CASSFYSQTQYF.

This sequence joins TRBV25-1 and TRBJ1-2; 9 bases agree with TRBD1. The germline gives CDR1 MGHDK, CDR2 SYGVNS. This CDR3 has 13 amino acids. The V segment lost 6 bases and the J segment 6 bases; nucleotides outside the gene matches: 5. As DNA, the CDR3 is TGTGCCAGCAGAAATACAGGGGGCAATGGCTACACCTTC. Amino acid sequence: CASRNTGGNGYTF.

In DNA, the CDR3 is TGTGCCAGCAGCTTACATGGGCGGGACTCAAGTAATTCACCCCTCCACTTT. Translated, it gives CASSLHGRDSSNSPLHF. The V and J genes are TRBV11-2 and TRBJ1-6; D might be TRBD1 (5 bases). This CDR3 spans 17 amino acids. With 2 bases removed from V and 6 bases from J, the gap between germline ends came to 17 bases. Germline CDR1 SGHAT, CDR2 FQNNGV.

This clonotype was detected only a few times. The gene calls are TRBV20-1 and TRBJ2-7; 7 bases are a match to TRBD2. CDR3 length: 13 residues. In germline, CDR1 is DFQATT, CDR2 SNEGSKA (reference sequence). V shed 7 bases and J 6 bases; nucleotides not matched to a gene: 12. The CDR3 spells CSVVRAGMGEQYF. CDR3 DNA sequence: TGCAGTGTTGTACGAGCGGGGATGGGCGAGCAGTACTTC.

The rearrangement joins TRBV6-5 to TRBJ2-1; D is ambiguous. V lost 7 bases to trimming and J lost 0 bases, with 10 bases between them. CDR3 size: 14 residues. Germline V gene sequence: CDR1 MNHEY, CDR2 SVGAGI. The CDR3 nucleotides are TGTGCCAGCACACCCCACGGCTCCTACAATGAGCAGTTCTTC. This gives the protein CASTPHGSYNEQFF.

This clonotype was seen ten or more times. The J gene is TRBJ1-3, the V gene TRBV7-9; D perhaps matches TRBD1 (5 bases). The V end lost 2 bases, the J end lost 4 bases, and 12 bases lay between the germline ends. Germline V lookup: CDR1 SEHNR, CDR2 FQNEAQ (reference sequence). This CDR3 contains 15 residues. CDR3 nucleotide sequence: TGTGCCAGCAGCTTAAATCGCAGGGTCGGAAACACCATATATTTT. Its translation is CASSLNRRVGNTIYF.

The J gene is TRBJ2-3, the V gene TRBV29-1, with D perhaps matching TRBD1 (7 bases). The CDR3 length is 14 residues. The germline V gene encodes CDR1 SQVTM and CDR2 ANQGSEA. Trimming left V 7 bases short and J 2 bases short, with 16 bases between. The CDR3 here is CSAGGDSYTDTQYF. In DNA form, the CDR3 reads TGCAGCGCAGGAGGGGACAGTTACACAGATACGCAGTATTTT.

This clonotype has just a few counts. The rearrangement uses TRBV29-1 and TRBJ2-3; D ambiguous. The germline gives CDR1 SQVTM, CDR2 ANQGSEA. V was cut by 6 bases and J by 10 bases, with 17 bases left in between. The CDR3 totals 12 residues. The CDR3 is CSVTQVGRAQYF. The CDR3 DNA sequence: TGCAGCGTCACCCAGGTTGGGCGTGCGCAGTATTTT.

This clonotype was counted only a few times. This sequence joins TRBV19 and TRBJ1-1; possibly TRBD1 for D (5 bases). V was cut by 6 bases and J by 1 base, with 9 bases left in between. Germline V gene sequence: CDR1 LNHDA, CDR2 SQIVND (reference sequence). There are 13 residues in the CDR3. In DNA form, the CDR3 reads TGTGCCAGTAGGGCAGGGAGGAACACTGAAGCTTTCTTT. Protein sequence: CASRAGRNTEAFF.

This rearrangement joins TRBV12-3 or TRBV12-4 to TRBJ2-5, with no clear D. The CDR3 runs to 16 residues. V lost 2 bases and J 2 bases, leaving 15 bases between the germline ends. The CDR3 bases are TGTGCCAGCAGTTTAAGTTTAGGATACACACAAGAGACCCAGTACTTC. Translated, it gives CASSLSLGYTQETQYF.

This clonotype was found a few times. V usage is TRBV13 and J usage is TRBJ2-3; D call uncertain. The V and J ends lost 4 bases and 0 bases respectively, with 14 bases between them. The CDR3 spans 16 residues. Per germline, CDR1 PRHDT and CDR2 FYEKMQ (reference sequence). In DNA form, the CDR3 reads TGTGCCAGCAGCTCCCGCTTGAGGCCTAGCACAGATACGCAGTATTTT. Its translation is CASSSRLRPSTDTQYF.

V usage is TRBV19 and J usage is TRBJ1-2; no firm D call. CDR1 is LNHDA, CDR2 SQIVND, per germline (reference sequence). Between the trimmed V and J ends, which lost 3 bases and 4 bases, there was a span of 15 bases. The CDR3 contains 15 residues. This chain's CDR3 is CASSMGAGSSYGYTF. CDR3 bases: TGTGCCAGTAGTATGGGAGCGGGAAGCAGCTATGGCTACACCTTC.

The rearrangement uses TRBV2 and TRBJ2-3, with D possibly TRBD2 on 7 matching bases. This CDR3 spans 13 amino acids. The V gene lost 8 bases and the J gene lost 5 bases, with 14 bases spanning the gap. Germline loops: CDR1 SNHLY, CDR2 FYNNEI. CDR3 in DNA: TGTGCCAGCTTTCGGGGGGCTAGAGATACGCAGTATTTT. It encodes CASFRGARDTQYF.

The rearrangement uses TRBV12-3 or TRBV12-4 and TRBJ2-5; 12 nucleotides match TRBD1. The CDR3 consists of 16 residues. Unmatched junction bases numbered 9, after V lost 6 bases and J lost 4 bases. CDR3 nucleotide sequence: TGTGCCAGCAGGCCCGGGACAGGGGGCGCGGGAGAGACCCAGTACTTC. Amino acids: CASRPGTGGAGETQYF.

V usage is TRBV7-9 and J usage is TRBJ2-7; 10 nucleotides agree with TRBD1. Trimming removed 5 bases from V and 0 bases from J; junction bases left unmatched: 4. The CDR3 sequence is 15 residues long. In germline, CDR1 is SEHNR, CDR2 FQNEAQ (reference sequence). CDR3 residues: CASSRGQGYSYEQYF. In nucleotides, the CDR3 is TGTGCCAGCAGCAGGGGACAGGGGTACTCCTACGAGCAGTACTTC.

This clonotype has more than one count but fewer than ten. CDR3 DNA: TGTGCCACCTCCCAGAGGGTGAGCAATCAGCCCCAGCATTTT. This sequence encodes CATSQRVSNQPQHF. This chain links TRBV24-1 with TRBJ1-5; D ambiguous. V was trimmed by 9 bases and J by 1 base, leaving 12 bases between them. The CDR3 extends over 14 amino acids. CDR1 and CDR2 from the germline V gene are KGHDR and SFDVKD.

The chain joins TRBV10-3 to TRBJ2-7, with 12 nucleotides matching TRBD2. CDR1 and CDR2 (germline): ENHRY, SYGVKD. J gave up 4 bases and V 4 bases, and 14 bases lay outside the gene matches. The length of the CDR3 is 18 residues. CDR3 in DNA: TGTGCCATCAGTGCGGATAGGACTAGCGGGAAGTTTGTGTACGAGCAGTACTTC. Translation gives CAISADRTSGKFVYEQYF.

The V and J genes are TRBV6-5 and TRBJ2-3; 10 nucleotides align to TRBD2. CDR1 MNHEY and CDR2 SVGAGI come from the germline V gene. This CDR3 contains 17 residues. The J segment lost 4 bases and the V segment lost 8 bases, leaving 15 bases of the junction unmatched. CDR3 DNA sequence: TGTGCCAGCCCCAAATGGGCTAGCGGGAGAGAGGCAGATACGCAGTATTTT. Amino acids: CASPKWASGREADTQYF.

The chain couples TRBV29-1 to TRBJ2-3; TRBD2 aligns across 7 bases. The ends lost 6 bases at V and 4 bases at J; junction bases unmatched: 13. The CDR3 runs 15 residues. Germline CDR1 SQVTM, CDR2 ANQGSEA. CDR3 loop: CSVGYGASGSDTQYF. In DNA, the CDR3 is TGCAGCGTAGGATATGGGGCTAGCGGATCAGATACGCAGTATTTT.

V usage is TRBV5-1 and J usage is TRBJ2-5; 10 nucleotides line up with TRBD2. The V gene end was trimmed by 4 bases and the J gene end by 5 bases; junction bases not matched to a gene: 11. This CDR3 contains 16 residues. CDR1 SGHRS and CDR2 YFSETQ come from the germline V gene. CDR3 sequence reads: CASSDFLAGEEETQYF. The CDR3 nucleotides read TGCGCCAGCAGCGACTTTCTAGCGGGGGAGGAGGAGACCCAGTACTTC.

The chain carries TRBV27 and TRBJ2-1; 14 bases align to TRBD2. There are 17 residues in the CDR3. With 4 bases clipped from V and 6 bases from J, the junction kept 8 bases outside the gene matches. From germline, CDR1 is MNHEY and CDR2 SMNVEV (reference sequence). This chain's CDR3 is CASSSPRTSGRINEQFF. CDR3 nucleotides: TGTGCCAGCAGTTCCCCTCGGACTAGCGGGAGGATCAATGAGCAGTTCTTC.

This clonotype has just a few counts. CDR3 sequence reads: CASGANTGGGITEAFF. The CDR3 nucleotides read TGCGCCAGCGGGGCCAACACAGGGGGGGGAATCACTGAAGCTTTCTTT. This chain connects TRBV4-1 to TRBJ1-1; 8 bases line up with TRBD1. CDR1 and CDR2 from the germline V gene are MGHRA and YSYEKL. Trimming removed 8 bases from V and 4 bases from J; junction bases left unmatched: 15. CDR3 length equals 16 residues.

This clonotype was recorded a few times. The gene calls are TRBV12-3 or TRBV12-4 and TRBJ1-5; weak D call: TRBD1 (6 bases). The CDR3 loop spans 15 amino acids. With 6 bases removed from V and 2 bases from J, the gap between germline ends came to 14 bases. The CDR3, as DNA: TGTGCCAGCAGCCCTATGGGGGCGGGCAATCAGCCCCAGCATTTT. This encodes CASSPMGAGNQPQHF.

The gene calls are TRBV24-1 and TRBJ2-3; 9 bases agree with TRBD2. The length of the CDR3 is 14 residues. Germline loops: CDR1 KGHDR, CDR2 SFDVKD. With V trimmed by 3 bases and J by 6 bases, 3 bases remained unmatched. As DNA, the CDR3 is TGTGCCACCAGTGATCCTGGACTAGCGGATACGCAGTATTTT. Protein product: CATSDPGLADTQYF.

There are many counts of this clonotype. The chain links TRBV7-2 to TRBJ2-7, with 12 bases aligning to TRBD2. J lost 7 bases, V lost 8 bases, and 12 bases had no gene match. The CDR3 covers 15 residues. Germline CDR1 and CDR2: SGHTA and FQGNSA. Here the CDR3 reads CASQGASGRASEQYF. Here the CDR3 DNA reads TGTGCCAGCCAAGGGGCTAGCGGGAGGGCCTCGGAGCAGTACTTC.

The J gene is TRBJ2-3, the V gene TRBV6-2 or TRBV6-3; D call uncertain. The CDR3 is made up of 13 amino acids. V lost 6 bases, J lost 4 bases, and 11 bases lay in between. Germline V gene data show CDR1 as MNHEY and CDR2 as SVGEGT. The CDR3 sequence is CASRTPSADTQYF. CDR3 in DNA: TGTGCCAGCAGAACCCCTTCAGCAGATACGCAGTATTTT.